This T cell receptor (beta chain) was observed in a study of Graves' ophthalmopathy and Graves' hyperthyroidism. Whole-study findings and limits: Discrimination between ophthalmopathy and stable hyperthyroidism by a 13-signature model showed roughly 88% sensitivity and 70% to 84% specificity.

Trimming took 1 base from V and 4 from J; bases not matched to a gene: 5. The CDR3 is 15 amino acids. The germline CDR1 and CDR2 sequences are SGHVS and FQNEAQ. Many counts were recorded for this clonotype. Its antigen is as yet unknown. The TCR beta CDR3 regions underwent amplification from RNA transcripts. The workflow started with a first-round RT-PCR run with HTBI primers and then moved on to a second-round multiplex PCR. TCRdb re-derived calls from the multiplex PCR reads in MiXCR, one entry per CDR3 protein. This sample has 300,000 to 450,000 distinct CDR3 sequences, with about 18% found just once. The source of the PBMCs was 8.5 to 10 ml of fresh peripheral blood.

Sequencing used peripheral blood. This chain uses TRBV7-8 with TRBJ2-5; 8 bases map to TRBD1. The sequence came from an adult woman with stable Graves' hyperthyroidism. This CDR3 reads CASSLVGRGRETQYF. CDR3 DNA: TGTGCCAGCAGCTTAGTTGGCAGGGGGCGAGAGACCCAGTACTTC.